This is a list of T cell receptor beta chains from one sample in a study of response to subunit inactivated influenza vaccine. TCRdb passed the RT-PCR reads through MiXCR, listing each CDR3 protein once. The sample holds a few hundred thousand distinct CDR3 sequences, about 14% seen once. Sequencing was performed on PBMCs from blood, taken roughly 12 days after vaccination. The receptors shown here come from a man aged 45-65 years who received an inactivated influenza vaccine. CDR3s include the opening cysteine and the closing phenylalanine or tryptophan. The D gene is left open where the match is weak. Where a row states a size, it is once, few, many or the class of an expanded clone; other rows omit it.

d_gene | j_gene | abundance | v_gene | CDR3nt | CDR3aa
TRBD2 | TRBJ2-7 | many | TRBV11-2 | TGTGCCAGCAGCGTGGGACTAGCGGGAGTATACGAGCAGTACTTC | CASSVGLAGVYEQYF
- | TRBJ2-5 | - | TRBV29-1 | TGCAGCGTTGAGGGCCAGAGGGAGACCCAGTACTTC | CSVEGQRETQYF
- | TRBJ1-1 | - | TRBV4-2 | TGTGCCAGCAGCCTAGGGGTAGGGTCTGAAGCTTTCTTT | CASSLGVGSEAFF
- | TRBJ1-1 | - | TRBV7-3 | TGTGCCAGCAGCTTAAGTGCAGGTTTTAACACTGAAGCTTTCTTT | CASSLSAGFNTEAFF
- | TRBJ2-7 | few | TRBV7-2 | TGTGCCAGCAGTCTGACTCTACCGGGGTACGAGCAGTACTTC | CASSLTLPGYEQYF
TRBD1 | TRBJ1-6 | few | TRBV7-8 | TGTGCCAGCAGCCCAGAAAGACAGGGGCTTAATAATTCACCCCTCCACTTT | CASSPERQGLNNSPLHF
- | TRBJ2-7 | few | TRBV12-3/TRBV12-4 | TGTGCCAGCAGTTTAGAGGGGGGGAGGACCGAGCAGTACTTC | CASSLEGGRTEQYF
- | TRBJ1-1 | - | TRBV18 | TGTGCCAGCTCACTCGCGACGGATATGAACACTGAAGCTTTCTTT | CASSLATDMNTEAFF
- | TRBJ2-7 | few | TRBV13 | TGTGCCAGCAGCTTAGTAGGCAGGGAATACGAGCAGTACTTC | CASSLVGREYEQYF
- | TRBJ2-2 | many | TRBV12-3/TRBV12-4 | TGTGCCAGCAGTTCTGGCGGGGTCGGGGAGCTGTTTTTT | CASSSGGVGELFF
TRBD1 | TRBJ1-1 | - | TRBV7-9 | TGTGCCAGCAGCTTAGCTTTTGACAGGGGGTCGGTCACTGAAGCTTTCTTT | CASSLAFDRGSVTEAFF
- | TRBJ1-6 | once | TRBV4-2 | TGTGCCAGCAGCCATACCGACAGAGTGAGATCACCCCTCCACTTT | CASSHTDRVRSPLHF
- | TRBJ2-1 | few | TRBV7-3 | TGTGCCAGCAGCTTATTAGGCAAAGGCGAGCAGTTCTTC | CASSLLGKGEQFF
- | TRBJ2-5 | - | TRBV3-1 | TGTGCCAGCAGCCTGACGACAGGCTCTGCCCGGACCCAGTACTTC | CASSLTTGSARTQYF
TRBD1 | TRBJ1-2 | few | TRBV6-1 | TGTGCCAGCAGTATCGGGACAGGGGCTGGCGGCTACACCTTC | CASSIGTGAGGYTF
- | TRBJ1-1 | - | TRBV7-2 | TGTGCCAGCAGCTCGGATTCGGGTTTAAGGAACACTGAAGCTTTCTTT | CASSSDSGLRNTEAFF
- | TRBJ1-4 | many | TRBV15 | TGTGCCACCAGCAGAAATACAGGGTCGCCTAATGAAAAACTGTTTTTT | CATSRNTGSPNEKLFF
TRBD1 | TRBJ1-1 | few | TRBV12-3/TRBV12-4 | TGTGCCAGCAGTTTAACAGGGGTCGGCACTGAAGCTTTCTTT | CASSLTGVGTEAFF
- | TRBJ2-7 | - | TRBV2 | TGTGCCAGCAATCGGGGGTTTAGCTACGAGCAGTACTTC | CASNRGFSYEQYF
TRBD2 | TRBJ2-5 | few | TRBV28 | TGTGCCAGCAGTTTAGTCGGGAGGGGCCAAGAGACCCAGTACTTC | CASSLVGRGQETQYF
- | TRBJ2-2 | - | TRBV5-8 | TGTGCCAGCAGCTTGGAAGCCAGCGGCCTAAACACCGGGGAGCTGTTTTTT | CASSLEASGLNTGELFF
- | TRBJ2-5 | many | TRBV7-2 | TGTGCCAGCAGCCTGCGGGGCAATAGCGGCCAAGAGACCCAGTACTTC | CASSLRGNSGQETQYF
- | TRBJ2-4 | few | TRBV6-2/TRBV6-3 | TGTGCCAGCAGACCCGCGGTAGCCAAAAACATTCAGTACTTC | CASRPAVAKNIQYF
- | TRBJ1-2 | few | TRBV7-2 | TGTGCCAGCAGCCCTACAAGCAGGGAAAATGGCTACACCTTC | CASSPTSRENGYTF
- | TRBJ1-4 | - | TRBV24-1 | TGTGCCACAAGTGCCGGCACCGCGAATGAAAAACTGTTTTTT | CATSAGTANEKLFF
TRBD1 | TRBJ2-5 | - | TRBV28 | TGTGCCAGCAGTTCACAGGGGCGGGAGACCCAGTACTTC | CASSSQGRETQYF
- | TRBJ2-1 | - | TRBV28 | TGTGCCAGCGGCCCCGGGCTTGGAAATGAGCAGTTCTTC | CASGPGLGNEQFF
- | TRBJ2-3 | - | TRBV23-1 | TGCGCCAGCAGTCAATCCTATTTCAGGGTGCGGGGCACAGATACGCAGTATTTT | CASSQSYFRVRGTDTQYF
TRBD1 | TRBJ2-5 | few | TRBV4-3 | TGCGCCAGCAGCTTTGGGACAGCTCAACAAGAGACCCAGTACTTC | CASSFGTAQQETQYF
TRBD1 | TRBJ2-3 | - | TRBV6-4 | TGTGCCAGCAGTCAGGATATGGGACAGGGCACAGATACGCAGTATTTT | CASSQDMGQGTDTQYF
- | TRBJ2-7 | - | TRBV29-1 | TGCAGCGCAGAGGGGAGCTCCTACGAGCAGTACTTC | CSAEGSSYEQYF
TRBD1 | TRBJ2-5 | few | TRBV4-1 | TGCGCCAGCAGCCAATCCCTGGACAGGGGAGAGACCCAGTACTTC | CASSQSLDRGETQYF
TRBD1 | TRBJ1-6 | - | TRBV4-1 | TGCGCCAGCAGCCAAGATCCCATGACAGGGGACAATTCACCCCTCCACTTT | CASSQDPMTGDNSPLHF
- | TRBJ1-2 | few | TRBV20-1 | TGCAGTGCTAGAGAAAATACAGATCACTATGGCTACACCTTC | CSARENTDHYGYTF
TRBD2 | TRBJ2-1 | - | TRBV10-3 | TGTGCCATCAGCGCACTAGCGGGAGGATCGGGTGAGCAGTTCTTC | CAISALAGGSGEQFF
TRBD1 | TRBJ1-2 | many | TRBV12-3/TRBV12-4 | TGTGCCAGCAGTCTATCGGGACAGGGGCGAGGCTATGGCTACACCTTC | CASSLSGQGRGYGYTF
- | TRBJ2-1 | many | TRBV5-1 | TGCGCCAGCAGCTTCGACCCAAACTACAATGAGCAGTTCTTC | CASSFDPNYNEQFF
TRBD1 | TRBJ2-7 | few | TRBV20-1 | TGCAGTGCTAGGGAGCCTGGGACAGGAACCTACGAGCAGTACTTC | CSAREPGTGTYEQYF
TRBD2 | TRBJ2-3 | - | TRBV7-2 | TGTGCCAGCAGCCGCCTAGCGGGACGCACAGATACGCAGTATTTT | CASSRLAGRTDTQYF
- | TRBJ2-2 | - | TRBV10-3 | TGTGCCACACAGACCGAATACACCGGGGAGCTGTTTTTT | CATQTEYTGELFF
TRBD1 | TRBJ2-3 | - | TRBV15 | TGTGCCACCAAGAGGACAGGGGCTGATACGCAGTATTTT | CATKRTGADTQYF
- | TRBJ1-4 | many | TRBV5-6 | TGTGCCAGCAGCTTATGGGGAGCCTATGAAAAACTGTTTTTT | CASSLWGAYEKLFF
TRBD1 | TRBJ2-2 | - | TRBV6-1 | TGTGCCAGCAGTATAAACAGGGGGCCGATAACGAACACCGGGGAGCTGTTTTTT | CASSINRGPITNTGELFF
TRBD1 | TRBJ2-4 | - | TRBV4-3 | TGCGCCAGCAGCCAAGCCCGGACAGGGGGGGACATTCAGTACTTC | CASSQARTGGDIQYF
TRBD2 | TRBJ2-2 | - | TRBV12-3/TRBV12-4 | TGTGCCAGCAGTTTTCCCCGACGGGAGGGCCTTACCGGGGAGCTGTTTTTT | CASSFPRREGLTGELFF
TRBD2 | TRBJ2-1 | - | TRBV2 | TGTGCCAGCAGGAGACTAGCGGGGAGGGGTGAGCAGTTCTTC | CASRRLAGRGEQFF
- | TRBJ1-5 | - | TRBV7-8 | TGTGCCAGCAGCTTCAACAAAGTGCGCAATCAGCCCCAGCATTTT | CASSFNKVRNQPQHF
- | TRBJ1-5 | many | TRBV7-2 | TGTGCCAGCAGCTTGTTAGCGGGAAGAGATCAGCCCCAGCATTTT | CASSLLAGRDQPQHF
- | TRBJ1-1 | few | TRBV20-1 | TGCAGTGCTAGGAAGGGCCGGTGGACTGAAGCTTTCTTT | CSARKGRWTEAFF
- | TRBJ2-7 | - | TRBV29-1 | TGCAGCGTCGCTTTCGCGCGGGAGCAGTACTTC | CSVAFAREQYF
- | TRBJ2-3 | - | TRBV28 | TGTGCCAGCAGCCCGGGCCCGGGGAAGCACCTCCCAGATACGCAGTATTTT | CASSPGPGKHLPDTQYF
- | TRBJ1-5 | - | TRBV6-2/TRBV6-3 | TGTGCCAGCAGTCCCGGGTTGGGCAATCAGCCCCAGCATTTT | CASSPGLGNQPQHF
- | TRBJ1-1 | few | TRBV6-5 | TGTGCCAGCAGTTCAGGGGAGGGCCGGGCTTTCTTT | CASSSGEGRAFF
TRBD2 | TRBJ2-7 | few | TRBV12-3/TRBV12-4 | TGTGCCAGCAGTTTACGGGGGGAAGGAAATAATGAGCAGTACTTC | CASSLRGEGNNEQYF
TRBD1 | TRBJ1-2 | - | TRBV16 | TGTGCCAGCAGCCAAAATCCGCAGGGGGCGAATTATGGCTACACCTTC | CASSQNPQGANYGYTF
- | TRBJ2-5 | - | TRBV29-1 | TGCAGCGCTGACTTGGGCGAAAAGACCCAGTACTTC | CSADLGEKTQYF
TRBD1 | TRBJ1-6 | few | TRBV3-1 | TGTGCCAGCAGCCAAGGGGTAGGGGGCATCGGTTCACCCCTCCACTTT | CASSQGVGGIGSPLHF